This T cell receptor (beta chain) was sequenced for a study of T-cell memory formation after mild COVID-19. Study-wide points: Memory cells collected pre-infection included some clones that later responded, suggesting cross-reactive memory joined.

This clonotype was picked up many times. Antigen specificity is unknown. TCRdb called the 5' RACE reads again in MiXCR, with one record for every CDR3 protein. The sample has around 450,000 distinct CDR3 sequences, 15% to 25% seen once. The source of this sequence is an adult woman who had mild COVID-19 (a few samples of this study predate the infection). Cell type and time point are not known. Sample: PBMCs or a T cell subset sorted from them (not recorded which).

The DNA of the CDR3 is TGTGCCAGCAGCTTAAGAATAGCGGCATACAATGAGCAGTTCTTC. It codes for CASSLRIAAYNEQFF. J is TRBJ2-1 and V is TRBV7-8, with D perhaps TRBD2 (6 bases). With 2 bases removed from V and 4 bases from J, the gap between germline ends came to 12 bases. This CDR3 has 15 amino acids. CDR1 and CDR2 (germline): SGHVS, FQNEAQ.